These 16 T cell receptor beta chains came from one sample sequenced in a study of blood T cell repertoires in COVID-19. Data came from immunoSEQ multiplex PCR; TCRdb stores just in-frame clones and leaves some out. The sample has about 190,000 clones, around four fifths seen once. Sequenced sample: peripheral blood. These receptor sequences come from a woman over 75 with active or convalescent COVID-19.

The gene calls are TRBV5-1 and TRBJ2-7; 16 bases fit TRBD2. With V trimmed by 10 bases and J by 6 bases, 19 bases remained unmatched. CDR1 is SGHRS, CDR2 YFSETQ, per germline. CDR3 size: 18 residues. In nucleotides, the CDR3 is TGCGCCCCCAGCTACTACCCGGGACTAGCGGGGGGGCGGGGCGAGCAGTACTTC. Encoded protein: CAPSYYPGLAGGRGEQYF.

This clone was seen a handful of times. The CDR3 DNA reads TGTGCCAGTTCGACAGGGGCCACCTATGGCTACACCTTC. Translated, it gives CASSTGATYGYTF. The V and J genes are TRBV19 and TRBJ1-2; TRBD1 matches at 8 bases. This CDR3 is built from 13 residues. CDR1 is LNHDA and CDR2 is SQIVND in the germline V gene (reference sequence). After removal of 8 bases from V and 4 bases from J, the junction contained 6 bases not matched to a gene.

The gene calls are TRBV5-6 and TRBJ1-6; 10 bases map to TRBD1. The CDR3 runs 15 residues. With V trimmed by 1 base and J by 8 bases, 3 bases remained unmatched. The germline CDR1 and CDR2 sequences are SGHDT and YYEEEE. CDR3 bases: TGTGCCAGCAGCTTGTGGGGGACAGGGGATTCACCCCTCCACTTT. It encodes CASSLWGTGDSPLHF. The full variable domain, in which reference TRBV5-6 and TRBJ1-6 provide the parts outside the CDR3, is DAGVTQSPTHLIKTRGQQVTLRCSPKSGHDTVSWYQQALGQGPQFIFQYYEEEERQRGNFPDRFSGHQFPNYSSELNVNALLLGDSALYLCASSLWGTGDSPLHFGNGTRLTVT.

V is TRBV6-5 and J is TRBJ1-2, with D perhaps matching TRBD1 (6 bases). The CDR3 totals 14 residues. Trimming pared 4 bases from V and 4 bases from J, leaving 13 bases between. Germline V lookup: CDR1 MNHEY, CDR2 SVGAGI. DNA for the CDR3: TGTGCCAGCAGTTTAAGGCAAGGGGGCTATGGCTACACCTTC. Translating it yields CASSLRQGGYGYTF.

V gene TRBV30 combines with J gene TRBJ1-2; D is unresolved. V shed 0 bases and J shed 8 bases, with 13 bases lying between them. Per the germline V gene, CDR1 is GTSNPN and CDR2 is SVGIG (reference sequence). The CDR3 is made up of 13 amino acids. The CDR3 DNA sequence: TGTGCCTGGAGTGTACGGGTAGTTCTCGGCTACACCTTC. Amino acid sequence: CAWSVRVVLGYTF.

This chain uses TRBV4-3 with TRBJ2-7; D may be TRBD2 (6 bases). CDR1 is LGHNA and CDR2 is YSLEER in the germline V gene. V was pared by 0 bases and J by 2 bases, with 17 bases between. This CDR3 region has 17 residues. The CDR3 protein is CASSQDLSGYLTYEQYF. In DNA form, the CDR3 reads TGCGCCAGCAGCCAAGATCTGAGCGGGTACCTCACCTACGAGCAGTACTTC.

J is TRBJ2-4 and V is TRBV4-3; 8 bases match TRBD1. The CDR3 sequence is 14 residues long. The germline V gene has CDR1 LGHNA and CDR2 YSLEER. The V segment lost 4 bases and the J segment 7 bases; nucleotides outside the gene matches: 6. CDR3 in amino acids: CASSPGQERNIQYF. The CDR3 DNA sequence: TGCGCCAGCAGCCCGGGACAGGAAAGGAACATTCAGTACTTC.

The chain employs TRBV6-4 and TRBJ1-2, with 7 bases that match TRBD1. Germline trimming cut 6 bases from V and 7 bases from J; bases unmatched to any gene: 14. The germline V gene encodes CDR1 MRHNA and CDR2 SNTAGT. The CDR3 length is 15 residues. The CDR3: CASSLTGSTGLGYTF. In DNA, the CDR3 is TGTGCCAGCAGCCTGACCGGTTCGACAGGGCTTGGCTACACCTTC.

The J gene is TRBJ2-3, the V gene TRBV19; D possibly corresponds to TRBD1 (6 bases). CDR1 is LNHDA and CDR2 is SQIVND in the germline V gene (reference sequence). CDR3 length: 13 amino acids. V lost 3 bases to trimming and J lost 2 bases, with 6 bases between them. The CDR3 DNA is TGTGCCAGTAGTATGGGACACACAGATACGCAGTATTTT. Its translation: CASSMGHTDTQYF.

The chain links TRBV27 to TRBJ1-2, with unresolved D. Trimming left V 7 bases short and J 6 bases short, with 21 bases between. This CDR3 region has 15 residues. Per the germline V gene, CDR1 is MNHEY and CDR2 is SMNVEV (reference sequence). In DNA, the CDR3 is TGTGCCAGCACCCTACACACATCAGTGGGAGATGGCTACACCTTC. Residues: CASTLHTSVGDGYTF.

The V and J genes are TRBV28 and TRBJ2-4; 12 nucleotides match TRBD1. CDR1 is MDHEN, CDR2 SYDVKM, per germline. J was trimmed by 1 base and V by 4 bases; bases with no gene match: 8. CDR3 length equals 18 residues. CDR3 coding DNA: TGTGCCAGCAGTTCCCCCGCCGGGACAGGGGGCGCCAAAAACATTCAGTACTTC. Encoded protein: CASSSPAGTGGAKNIQYF.

The chain carries TRBV9 and TRBJ2-3; 8 bases map to TRBD2. Losses at the gene ends were 3 bases for V and 7 bases for J; bases not matched to a gene: 16. CDR1 is SGDLS, CDR2 YYNGEE, per germline. The CDR3 runs to 17 residues. CDR3 residues: CASSDRRTGGRENTQYF. The CDR3 DNA reads TGTGCCAGCAGCGACAGACGAACGGGGGGGCGGGAGAATACGCAGTATTTT. Based on the CDR3 plus reference TRBV9 and TRBJ2-3, the full variable domain is DSGVTQTPKHLITATGQRVTLRCSPRSGDLSVYWYQQSLDQGLQFLIQYYNGEERAKGNILERFSAQQFPDLHSELNLSSLELGDSALYFCASSDRRTGGRENTQYFGPGTRLTVL.

This chain uses TRBV6-4 with TRBJ2-2, with 8 nucleotides matching TRBD1. The CDR3 is 14 amino acids. J lost 4 bases, V lost 6 bases, and 4 bases had no gene match. CDR1 MRHNA and CDR2 SNTAGT come from the germline V gene. Here the CDR3 DNA reads TGTGCCAGCAGACCCAGGGGGCGCACCGGGGAGCTGTTTTTT. This codes for CASRPRGRTGELFF.

This clone appeared a few times. The chain recombines TRBV4-1 with TRBJ2-1; D is perhaps TRBD1 (6 bases). The V end was cut by 1 base, the J end by 4 bases, with 14 bases between. The V gene's germline CDR1 is MGHRA and CDR2 YSYEKL. The CDR3 is 16 amino acids. CDR3 sequence: CASSQGAGTHYNEQFF. The DNA of the CDR3 is TGCGCCAGCAGCCAAGGCGCCGGGACACATTACAATGAGCAGTTCTTC.

The rearrangement links TRBV20-1 to TRBJ2-3; the D is unclear. CDR3 length equals 15 residues. Trimming took 3 bases from V and 0 from J, leaving 13 bases between them. CDR1 is DFQATT and CDR2 is SNEGSKA in the germline V gene (reference sequence). Here the CDR3 DNA reads TGCAGTGCTAGTTTTCCCAAGACTAGCACAGATACGCAGTATTTT. Its protein is CSASFPKTSTDTQYF.

This chain uses TRBV18 with TRBJ1-5; D is possibly TRBD1 (5 bases). There are 16 residues in the CDR3. V lost 2 bases, J lost 2 bases, and 13 bases lay in between. Germline CDR1 KGHSH, CDR2 LQKENI. For the CDR3, the DNA is TGTGCCAGCTCACCAATCGGGGGATCAGGCAATCAGCCCCAGCATTTT. Its protein product is CASSPIGGSGNQPQHF.